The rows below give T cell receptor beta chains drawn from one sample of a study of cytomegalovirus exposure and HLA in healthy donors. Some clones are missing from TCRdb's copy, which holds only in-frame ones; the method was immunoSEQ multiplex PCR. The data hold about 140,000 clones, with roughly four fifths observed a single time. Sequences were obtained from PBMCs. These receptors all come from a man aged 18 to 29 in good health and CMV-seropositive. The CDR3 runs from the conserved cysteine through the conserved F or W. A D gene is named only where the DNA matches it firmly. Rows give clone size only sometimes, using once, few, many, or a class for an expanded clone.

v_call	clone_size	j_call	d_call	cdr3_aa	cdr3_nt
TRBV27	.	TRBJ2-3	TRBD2	CASSLSVGLATRDTQYF	TGTGCCAGCAGTTTATCGGTGGGACTAGCAACCAGAGATACGCAGTATTTT
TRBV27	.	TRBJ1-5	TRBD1	CASSWGTGNQPQHF	TGTGCCAGCAGTTGGGGGACAGGGAATCAGCCCCAGCATTTT
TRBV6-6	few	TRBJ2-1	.	CASSYRDYNEQFF	TGTGCCAGCAGTTACCGGGACTACAATGAGCAGTTCTTC
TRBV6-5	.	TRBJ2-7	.	CASSYSVGYEQYF	TGTGCCAGCAGTTACTCCGTCGGCTACGAGCAGTACTTC
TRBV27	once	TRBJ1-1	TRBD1	CASSSGQGDTEAFF	TGTGCCAGCAGTTCCGGACAGGGGGACACTGAAGCTTTCTTT
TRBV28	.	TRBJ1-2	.	CASRGQGKDYGYTF	TGTGCCAGCAGGGGTCAGGGTAAGGACTATGGCTACACCTTC
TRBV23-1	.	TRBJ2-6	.	CASGSRGVVLWGANVLTF	TGCGCCAGCGGCTCCAGGGGGGTGGTCCTGTGGGGGGCCAACGTCCTGACTTTC
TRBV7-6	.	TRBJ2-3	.	CASSPGDWGDTQYF	TGTGCCAGCAGCCCTGGGGACTGGGGGGATACGCAGTATTTT
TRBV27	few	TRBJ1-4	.	CASSLASGYEKLFF	TGTGCCAGCAGTTTAGCGTCCGGGTACGAAAAACTGTTTTTT
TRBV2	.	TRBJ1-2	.	CASNPGQVYGYTF	TGTGCCAGCAACCCAGGACAAGTTTATGGCTACACCTTC
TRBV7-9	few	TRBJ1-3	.	CASSSSTGVGNTIYF	TGTGCCAGCAGCTCGTCGACAGGAGTGGGAAACACCATATATTTT
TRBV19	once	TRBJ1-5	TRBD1	CASSTRPTGNSNQPQHF	TGTGCCAGTAGTACCCGACCGACAGGGAATAGCAATCAGCCCCAGCATTTT
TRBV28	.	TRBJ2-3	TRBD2	CASSPRIEREGLGDGTDTQYF	TGTGCCAGCAGCCCCCGAATAGAGCGGGAGGGCCTAGGGGACGGCACAGATACGCAGTATTTT
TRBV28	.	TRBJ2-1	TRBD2	CASSSEEGLAGLGSYNEQFF	TGTGCCAGCAGTTCCGAGGAGGGACTAGCGGGCCTGGGCTCCTACAATGAGCAGTTCTTC
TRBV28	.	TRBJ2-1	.	CASRGSSYNEQFF	TGTGCCAGCCGGGGGTCCTCCTACAATGAGCAGTTCTTC
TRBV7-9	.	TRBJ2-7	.	CASSFDNKVYEQYF	TGTGCCAGCAGCTTTGACAATAAGGTCTACGAGCAGTACTTC
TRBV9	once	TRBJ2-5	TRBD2	CASSVELLAGGGETQYF	TGTGCCAGCAGCGTAGAGCTACTAGCGGGAGGAGGAGAGACCCAGTACTTC